This entry is about one T cell receptor beta chain. Its specificity is not known. The data were obtained in a study of cytomegalovirus exposure and HLA in healthy donors. Findings and limits, study-wide: The records held CMV serostatus as the only immune exposure information. Associated with HLA alleles at 0.05 false discovery rate in a later analysis were around 17,000 TCR beta sequences.

Researchers ran the PCR with 60 Vbeta and 13 Jbeta primers. Sequencing was performed with immunoSEQ multiplex PCR; in TCRdb, only in-frame clones are kept and a portion is missing. The sample includes roughly 86,000 clones, about 62% seen only once; the top ten take about 3.9%. The CDR3 consists of 14 residues. CDR1 SQVTM and CDR2 ANQGSEA come from the germline V gene. Germline trimming cut 4 bases from V and 3 bases from J; bases unmatched to any gene: 7. This sequence joins TRBV29-1 and TRBJ2-3; 7 positions agree with TRBD2. The sequence was obtained from a man between 25 and 39 years old in good health and CMV-seronegative. The specimen was PBMCs. The CDR3 sequence is CSVAFGLVTDTQYF. For the CDR3, the DNA is TGCAGCGTTGCATTCGGACTAGTAACAGATACGCAGTATTTT.